Each of the 18 T cell receptor beta chains below was sequenced from the same sample in a study of T cells in Graves' hyperthyroidism and ophthalmopathy. Amplification of TCR beta CDR3 regions was performed using RNA transcripts as template. The HTBI primer set drove a first-round RT-PCR of the TCR CDR3. TCRdb independently ran MiXCR on the multiplex PCR reads; one entry per CDR3 protein. The sample lists about 620,000 distinct CDR3 sequences, 15% to 20% occurring once. The source material was blood. The receptors come from a woman aged 25 to 39 with Graves' hyperthyroidism.

There are a few counts of this clonotype. The rearrangement uses TRBV5-1 and TRBJ1-2; TRBD1 agrees at 8 bases. Germline CDR1 reads SGHRS; CDR2 reads YFSETQ. V trimming: 0 bases; J trimming: 12 bases; junction bases outside the gene matches: 13. The CDR3 has 15 amino acids. CDR3 amino acids: CASSLDRTGLRENTF. DNA of the CDR3: TGCGCCAGCAGCTTGGACCGGACAGGGTTGAGGGAAAACACCTTC.

The chain carries TRBV30 and TRBJ2-1; 14 bases are a match to TRBD2. Germline V lookup: CDR1 GTSNPN, CDR2 SVGIG (reference sequence). The CDR3 is 15 residues long. J was trimmed by 8 bases and V by 3 bases; bases with no gene match: 6. The CDR3 DNA follows: TGTGCCTGGAGGCCGACTAGCGGGAGGGCCGATGAGCAGTTCTTC. This sequence encodes CAWRPTSGRADEQFF.

The chain is built from TRBV24-1 and TRBJ1-1; D uncertain. CDR1 KGHDR and CDR2 SFDVKD come from the germline V gene. V was cut by 3 bases and J by 3 bases, with 10 bases left in between. This CDR3 is 14 amino acids long. The CDR3 reads CATSDPTADTEAFF. CDR3 coding DNA: TGTGCCACCAGTGATCCCACCGCGGACACTGAAGCTTTCTTT.

This clonotype has at least ten counts. The chain carries TRBV6-1 and TRBJ2-3, with 7 nucleotides matching TRBD1. The CDR3 is 15 amino acids. Per germline, CDR1 MNHNS and CDR2 SASEGT. Losses at the gene ends were 2 bases for V and 2 bases for J; bases not matched to a gene: 4. The DNA for the CDR3 is TGTGCCAGCAGTGAAATGGGACAGAACACAGATACGCAGTATTTT. It yields the protein CASSEMGQNTDTQYF.

The sample holds many counts of this clonotype. The genes are TRBV20-1 and TRBJ1-1; D remains ambiguous. The V and J ends lost 1 base and 1 base respectively, with 7 bases between them. The germline V gene encodes CDR1 DFQATT and CDR2 SNEGSKA (reference sequence). The CDR3 is 13 residues long. The CDR3 loop is CSARGRRNTEAFF. The CDR3 DNA follows: TGCAGTGCTAGAGGGAGGAGGAACACTGAAGCTTTCTTT.

This clonotype has ten or more counts. J is TRBJ2-3 and V is TRBV12-3 or TRBV12-4; D may be TRBD1 or TRBD2 (5 bases each). The CDR3 is made up of 13 amino acids. V gave up 3 bases and J gave up 8 bases, with 12 bases separating them. Here the CDR3 DNA reads TGTGCCAGCAGTTTGGGGGTAGGGGTTACGCAGTATTTT. The encoded protein is CASSLGVGVTQYF.

This clonotype occurred a few times. V is TRBV12-3 or TRBV12-4 and J is TRBJ2-1, with TRBD2 matching 8 bases. CDR3 length: 16 residues. V was clipped by 4 bases and J by 8 bases; unmatched bases: 13. CDR3 sequence reads: CASSSILAGLGDEQFF. In DNA form, the CDR3 reads TGTGCCAGCAGTTCTATTTTAGCGGGGCTAGGGGATGAGCAGTTCTTC.

The chain links TRBV6-5 to TRBJ2-1; D is perhaps TRBD2 (5 bases). In germline, CDR1 is MNHEY, CDR2 SVGAGI. Trimming took 5 bases from V and 4 from J, leaving 18 bases between them. This CDR3 contains 16 residues. CDR3 DNA: TGTGCCAGCAGTATACCCCGCCGGGGTGATTACAATGAGCAGTTCTTC. The encoded protein is CASSIPRRGDYNEQFF.

This clonotype appeared a few times. This rearrangement joins TRBV7-9 to TRBJ2-5; TRBD1 matches at 9 bases. CDR3 size: 15 residues. V lost 1 base and J lost 4; bases outside the gene matches: 4. Germline loops: CDR1 SEHNR, CDR2 FQNEAQ (reference sequence). CDR3 in DNA: TGTGCCAGCAGCTTAGTCGTGGACAGGGGAGAGACCCAGTACTTC. Encoded protein: CASSLVVDRGETQYF.

This clonotype appeared once. A junction end diverges from the germline sequence, so it may reflect a read error. This chain uses TRBV5-1 with TRBJ1-6, with TRBD1 identical over 7 bases. This CDR3 spans 14 amino acids. Germline assignment: CDR1 SGHRS and CDR2 YFSETQ. The CDR3 loop is CASSQTGLESPLRF. The DNA for the CDR3 is TGCGCCAGCAGCCAGACAGGGTTGGAGTCACCCCTCCGCTTT.

The chain employs TRBV6-5 and TRBJ1-1; 9 bases align to TRBD1. The CDR3 is made up of 13 amino acids. Per the germline V gene, CDR1 is MNHEY and CDR2 is SVGAGI. J was trimmed by 10 bases and V by 4 bases; bases with no gene match: 7. The CDR3 region is CASSLRDRVAAFF. CDR3 nucleotide sequence: TGTGCCAGCAGTTTGCGGGACAGGGTCGCAGCTTTCTTT.

The chain recombines TRBV4-1 with TRBJ1-6, with D possibly being TRBD1 (6 bases). The V and J ends lost 4 bases and 10 bases respectively, with 17 bases between them. This CDR3 is built from 15 residues. CDR1 and CDR2 (germline): MGHRA, YSYEKL. CDR3 loop: CASSPGGARGSPLHF. In DNA, the CDR3 is TGCGCCAGCAGCCCCGGGGGGGCCCGGGGATCACCCCTCCACTTT.

In its sample, this clonotype was seen many times. This chain links TRBV28 with TRBJ1-5; no reliable D call. The CDR3 contains 15 residues. The ends were cut back, 6 bases at V and 3 bases at J, with 15 bases in the middle. Germline assignment: CDR1 MDHEN and CDR2 SYDVKM. This chain's CDR3 is CASSRRAVHNQPQHF. DNA of the CDR3: TGTGCCAGCAGCCGACGGGCAGTTCACAATCAGCCCCAGCATTTT.

This clonotype was counted a few times. The rearrangement uses TRBV10-3 and TRBJ2-1; D gene unclear. The germline CDR1 and CDR2 sequences are ENHRY and SYGVKD. V was cut by 2 bases and J by 2 bases, with 4 bases left in between. The CDR3 length is 13 residues. CDR3 protein: CAISEQAYNEQFF. For the CDR3, the DNA is TGTGCCATCAGTGAGCAGGCCTACAATGAGCAGTTCTTC.

This clonotype was counted a few times. CDR3 bases: TGCGCCAGCAGCAGCTCCGGGACAGAAAACAATGAGCAGTTCTTC. The encoded protein is CASSSSGTENNEQFF. The chain couples TRBV5-1 to TRBJ2-1; 7 bases are shared with TRBD1. This CDR3 is built from 15 residues. Germline CDR1 SGHRS, CDR2 YFSETQ. Trimming at V came to 4 bases and at J to 5 bases, leaving 9 bases not matched to a gene.

This clonotype was found many times. The J gene is TRBJ1-2, the V gene TRBV29-1; 8 bases fit TRBD1. The J segment lost 8 bases and the V segment lost 6 bases, leaving 8 bases of the junction unmatched. The CDR3 consists of 12 residues. Germline V gene sequence: CDR1 SQVTM, CDR2 ANQGSEA. Written as DNA, the CDR3 is TGCAGCGTGGACAGGGTCGGGGACGGCTACACCTTC. Its protein is CSVDRVGDGYTF.

The chain joins TRBV20-1 to TRBJ1-5; tentatively, D is TRBD1 (5 bases). The CDR3 runs to 14 residues. V was clipped by 3 bases and J by 9 bases, with 18 bases between them. Germline V gene sequence: CDR1 DFQATT, CDR2 SNEGSKA (reference sequence). The CDR3 protein is CSASQGYVGGPQHF. The DNA for the CDR3 is TGCAGTGCTAGTCAGGGTTACGTAGGAGGGCCCCAGCATTTT.

This clonotype came up a few times. CDR3 coding DNA: TGTGCCAGCAGTCACTGGAACAGCTACGAGCAGTACTTC. It translates to CASSHWNSYEQYF. V gene TRBV12-3 or TRBV12-4 combines with J gene TRBJ2-7; D call uncertain. The CDR3 has 13 amino acids. With 5 bases removed from V and 3 bases from J, the gap between germline ends came to 11 bases.